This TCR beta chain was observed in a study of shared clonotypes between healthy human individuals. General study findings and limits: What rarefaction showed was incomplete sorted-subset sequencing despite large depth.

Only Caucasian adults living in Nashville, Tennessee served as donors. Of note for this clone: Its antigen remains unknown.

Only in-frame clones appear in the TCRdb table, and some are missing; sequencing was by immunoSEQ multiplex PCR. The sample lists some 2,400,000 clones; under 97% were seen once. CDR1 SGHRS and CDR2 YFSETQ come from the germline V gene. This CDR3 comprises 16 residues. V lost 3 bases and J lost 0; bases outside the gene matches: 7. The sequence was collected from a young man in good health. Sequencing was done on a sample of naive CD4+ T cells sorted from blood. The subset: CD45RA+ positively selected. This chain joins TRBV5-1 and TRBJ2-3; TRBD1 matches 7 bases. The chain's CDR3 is CASSSGTAKSTDTQYF. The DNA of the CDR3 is TGCGCCAGCAGCTCCGGGACAGCGAAAAGCACAGATACGCAGTATTTT.